This TCR beta chain was captured by sequencing in a study of OX40 agonist ivuxolimab in advanced cancers. This CDR3 spans 14 amino acids. Germline values: CDR1 SGHVS, CDR2 FNYEAQ. Trimming cost V 6 bases and J 2 bases, with 14 bases left between them. Sequencing used immunoSEQ multiplex PCR; TCRdb keeps in-frame clones, though not all of them. The sample has about 49,000 clones, 85% seen once. Sampling times: baseline, cycle 4 day 1, cycle 7 day 1. Sequencing used CD4+ or CD8+ T cells sorted from blood, obtained in a trial of the OX40 agonist ivuxolimab. The clonotype comes from an adult with an advanced solid tumor such as melanoma, head and neck, liver or kidney cancer. This chain links TRBV7-6 with TRBJ2-7; a possible D gene is TRBD2 (6 bases). CDR3 sequence reads: CASSYAGGAYEQYF. CDR3 nucleotides: TGTGCCAGCAGTTATGCCGGGGGTGCCTACGAGCAGTACTTC.